The 21 T cell receptor beta chains given below trace back to one sample, sequenced in a study of blood T cells in healthy people across ages. For the second PCR, which ran for 7 to 11 cycles, a sample-barcoded 5' primer and a J-beta primer mix were used. MiXCR, applied by TCRdb to the 5' RACE reads, yields one record per CDR3 protein. The sample lists 650,000 to 800,000 distinct CDR3 sequences, around 45% occurring once. Sample: blood. Source of these receptors: a man aged 60 to 69 in good health.

The table lists this clonotype with a count of one. The junction does not match germline at one end; this may be a read error. The chain couples TRBV7-2 to TRBJ2-7; D call uncertain. The germline V gene has CDR1 SGHTA and CDR2 FQGNSA. This CDR3 spans 15 amino acids. The CDR3 sequence: CASSFRATTTYKQYF. The DNA for the CDR3 is TGTGCCAGCAGCTTCCGGGCCACCACCACCTACAAGCAGTACTTC.

The chain recombines TRBV14 with TRBJ2-5; D tentatively fits TRBD1 or TRBD2 (6 bases each). The CDR3 sequence is 19 residues long. From germline, CDR1 is SGHDN and CDR2 FVKESK. Trimming took off 3 bases at V and 5 bases at J, with 28 bases between the two ends. In nucleotides, the CDR3 is TGTGCCAGCAGCCAGCCTCCAAAGATTCAGGGAGTCGGGGGCGAGACCCAGTACTTC. Protein sequence: CASSQPPKIQGVGGETQYF. The whole variable domain, filled in from reference TRBV14 and TRBJ2-5, reads EAGVTQFPSHSVIEKGQTVTLRCDPISGHDNLYWYRRVMGKEIKFLLHFVKESKQDESGMPNNRFLAERTGGTYSTLKVQPAELEDSGVYFCASSQPPKIQGVGGETQYFGPGTRLLVL.

The V gene is TRBV30, the J gene TRBJ2-7; D assignment may be TRBD1 or TRBD2 (5 bases each). Trimming removed 1 base from V and 3 bases from J, with 16 bases in between. The CDR3 contains 15 residues. Per germline, CDR1 GTSNPN and CDR2 SVGIG (reference sequence). In DNA form, the CDR3 reads TGTGCCTGGAGTGGGGACGGGGTTCTTCGCTACGAGCAGTACTTC. Protein product: CAWSGDGVLRYEQYF.

This clonotype has more than one count but fewer than ten. V gene TRBV9 combines with J gene TRBJ2-1, with a tentative D call TRBD2 (5 bases). The CDR3 runs 13 residues. The V end was cut by 5 bases, the J end by 8 bases, with 14 bases between. Germline V lookup: CDR1 SGDLS, CDR2 YYNGEE. The CDR3 sequence: CASSFLGSDEQFF. CDR3 nucleotides: TGTGCCAGCAGTTTCCTAGGTAGCGATGAGCAGTTCTTC. The variable domain in full, completed from reference TRBV9 and TRBJ2-1, reads DSGVTQTPKHLITATGQRVTLRCSPRSGDLSVYWYQQSLDQGLQFLIQYYNGEERAKGNILERFSAQQFPDLHSELNLSSLELGDSALYFCASSFLGSDEQFFGPGTRLTVL.

The rearrangement uses TRBV7-2 and TRBJ2-3, with 13 positions matching TRBD2. Unmatched junction bases numbered 6, after V lost 4 bases and J lost 2 bases. CDR1 is SGHTA and CDR2 is FQGNSA in the germline V gene. CDR3 size: 17 residues. Written as DNA, the CDR3 is TGTGCCAGCAGCTCACTAGCGGGGGGGCAACTCACAGATACGCAGTATTTT. Its protein product is CASSSLAGGQLTDTQYF.

The V gene is TRBV3-1, the J gene TRBJ2-1; the D gene is possibly TRBD2 (6 bases). The CDR3 loop spans 14 amino acids. Germline V gene lookup returns CDR1 LGHDT and CDR2 YNNKEL (reference sequence). The V and J ends lost 6 bases and 9 bases respectively, with 18 bases between them. CDR3 sequence: CASRATRRFGEQFF. The CDR3 DNA reads as TGTGCCAGCAGGGCGACTAGGAGGTTTGGTGAGCAGTTCTTC.

The chain combines TRBV4-3 with TRBJ1-2; unclear D gene. Trimming pared 2 bases from V and 8 bases from J, leaving 18 bases between. The CDR3 is 15 amino acids. Germline V gives CDR1 LGHNA, CDR2 YSLEER. The DNA for the CDR3 is TGCGCCAGCAGCCAATCGAATGAGGAGTTGTGGGGCTACACCTTC. Its protein product is CASSQSNEELWGYTF.

The CDR3 is CASLRQPSTDTQYF. The DNA of the CDR3 is TGTGCCAGCCTCCGACAGCCGAGCACAGATACGCAGTATTTT. The rearrangement links TRBV6-2 or TRBV6-3 to TRBJ2-3, with a weak D call TRBD1 (5 bases). CDR1 MNHEY and CDR2 SVGEGT come from the germline V gene. V dropped 8 bases and J dropped 0 bases, with 12 bases sitting between them. The CDR3 spans 14 residues.

This clonotype occurred once. The V call is TRBV28, the J call TRBJ2-3; the D gene is possibly TRBD1 (5 bases). Germline values: CDR1 MDHEN, CDR2 SYDVKM. The length of the CDR3 is 14 residues. V gave up 6 bases and J gave up 4 bases, with 14 bases separating them. This CDR3 is CASRGLLPADTQYF. CDR3 in DNA: TGTGCCAGCAGGGGGCTTTTGCCCGCAGATACGCAGTATTTT.

This clonotype was seen a handful of times. This sequence joins TRBV9 and TRBJ2-3; D gene ambiguous. Trimming cost V 5 bases and J 4 bases, with 17 bases left between them. Germline V lookup: CDR1 SGDLS, CDR2 YYNGEE. The CDR3 consists of 15 residues. The CDR3 nucleotides read TGTGCCAGCAGTTATACCGGACGTCGGGCAGATACGCAGTATTTT. Its translation is CASSYTGRRADTQYF.

With regard to this clonotype: A much larger clonotype is one base distant, so this may be a read error. CDR3 residues: CASSSDRGAGTEAFF. CDR3 DNA sequence: TGCGCCAGCAGCTCCGACAGGGGGGCAGGCACTGAAGCTTTCTTT. The chain uses TRBV5-1 and TRBJ1-1, with 9 bases matching TRBD1. The CDR3 spans 15 residues. J was trimmed by 4 bases and V by 3 bases; bases with no gene match: 7. Germline V CDR1 and CDR2: SGHRS, YFSETQ. The full variable domain, completed using reference TRBV5-1 and TRBJ1-1, is KAGVTQTPRYLIKTRGQQVTLSCSPISGHRSVSWYQQTPGQGLQFLFEYFSETQRNKGNFPGRFSGRQFSNSRSEMNVSTLELGDSALYLCASSSDRGAGTEAFFGQGTRLTVV.

The chain carries TRBV12-3 or TRBV12-4 and TRBJ1-1; D gene ambiguous. Between the trimmed V and J ends, which lost 3 bases and 7 bases, there was a span of 12 bases. The CDR3 is made up of 13 amino acids. The DNA for the CDR3 is TGTGCCAGCAGTTTTGCCCTAGCAGGTGAAGCTTTCTTT. Translation gives CASSFALAGEAFF.

This clonotype was recorded a few times. The chain is built from TRBV29-1 and TRBJ1-5, with TRBD1 identical over 7 bases. Germline CDR1 SQVTM, CDR2 ANQGSEA. The J segment lost 4 bases and the V segment lost 2 bases, leaving 14 bases of the junction unmatched. The CDR3 has 17 amino acids. The CDR3 DNA sequence: TGCAGCGTTGAAAGCTCCAAAGCCCTCAGGGGGAATCAGCCCCAGCATTTT. Translating it yields CSVESSKALRGNQPQHF.

This sequence joins TRBV4-3 and TRBJ2-1; TRBD2 aligns across 12 bases. Germline trimming cut 0 bases from V and 9 bases from J; bases unmatched to any gene: 6. The CDR3 has 16 amino acids. Germline loops: CDR1 LGHNA, CDR2 YSLEER. CDR3 residues: CASSQDRPSGGGEQFF. The CDR3 DNA sequence: TGCGCCAGCAGCCAAGATAGGCCTAGCGGGGGGGGTGAGCAGTTCTTC.

This clonotype was seen a handful of times. The V call is TRBV5-1, the J call TRBJ2-1, with no clear D. The germline V gene has CDR1 SGHRS and CDR2 YFSETQ. The CDR3 spans 16 residues. V lost 0 bases and J lost 8, with 18 bases in between. In nucleotides, the CDR3 is TGCGCCAGCAGCTTGGCGGTGAGTAGTTTTGGCCATGAGCAGTTCTTC. It encodes CASSLAVSSFGHEQFF. Combining the CDR3 with reference TRBV5-1 and TRBJ2-1 gives the whole variable domain KAGVTQTPRYLIKTRGQQVTLSCSPISGHRSVSWYQQTPGQGLQFLFEYFSETQRNKGNFPGRFSGRQFSNSRSEMNVSTLELGDSALYLCASSLAVSSFGHEQFFGPGTRLTVL.

The V and J genes are TRBV20-1 and TRBJ2-3; the match to TRBD1 covers 8 bases. With 6 bases clipped from V and 2 bases from J, the junction kept 10 bases outside the gene matches. The length of the CDR3 is 15 residues. Germline-derived CDR1 and CDR2 are DFQATT and SNEGSKA (reference sequence). This CDR3 is CSARRGTGDTDTQYF. CDR3 DNA: TGCAGTGCCCGACGGGGGACAGGAGACACAGATACGCAGTATTTT.

The V call is TRBV28, the J call TRBJ1-2; D perhaps matches TRBD1 (6 bases). Trimming left V 6 bases short and J 2 bases short, with 16 bases between. The CDR3 has 15 residues. Germline V gene lookup returns CDR1 MDHEN and CDR2 SYDVKM. This CDR3 reads CASSPTGSPNYGYTF. The DNA for the CDR3 is TGTGCCAGCAGCCCTACAGGGAGCCCCAACTATGGCTACACCTTC.

In this sample, this clonotype turned up a few times. The chain recombines TRBV20-1 with TRBJ2-7; possibly TRBD1 for D (5 bases). Germline V gene data show CDR1 as DFQATT and CDR2 as SNEGSKA (reference sequence). Trimming removed 3 bases from V and 8 bases from J, with 17 bases in between. CDR3 length: 13 residues. The CDR3: CSARAPGQTKQYF. The CDR3 region has the DNA TGCAGTGCTAGGGCCCCCGGACAAACTAAGCAGTACTTC.

This clonotype came up a few times. The V gene is TRBV12-3 or TRBV12-4, the J gene TRBJ2-3, with no clear D. Trimming shortened V by 4 bases and J by 1 base, and 9 bases separated the two germline ends. This CDR3 is built from 14 residues. The chain's CDR3 is CASSSRLGTDTQYF. CDR3 DNA: TGTGCCAGCAGTTCTAGGCTTGGCACAGATACGCAGTATTTT.

On this clonotype itself: At one of its ends the junction is not consistent with the germline gene, which may arise from a read error. The CDR3 here is CASSALGQGDEKPFF. CDR3 sequence (DNA): TGTGCCAGCAGCGCCCTCGGGCAGGGGGATGAAAAACCGTTTTTT. The chain joins TRBV7-2 to TRBJ1-4; TRBD1 aligns across 7 bases. Germline loops: CDR1 SGHTA, CDR2 FQGNSA. This CDR3 region has 15 residues.

This clonotype was detected only a few times. The V gene is TRBV6-1, the J gene TRBJ2-3, with TRBD1 matching 9 bases. Germline V gene sequence: CDR1 MNHNS, CDR2 SASEGT. This CDR3 spans 16 amino acids. After removal of 1 base from V and 7 bases from J, the junction contained 9 bases not matched to a gene. CDR3 loop: CASSEGLGQGANTQYF. As DNA, the CDR3 is TGTGCCAGCAGTGAAGGCCTGGGACAGGGCGCGAATACGCAGTATTTT.